What follows are 27 T cell receptor beta chains derived from one specimen sequenced in a study of blood T cell repertoires in COVID-19 (dated by TCRdb to about 2020). Libraries came from the immunoSEQ multiplex PCR assay. TCRdb took over this immuneACCESS table, retaining in-frame rearrangements with V and J assigned. Such tables are incomplete; in checked studies, under half of the missing clones stem from an unresolved V gene, and the remainder is unexplained. The sample table shows 200,000 to 250,000 clones, and 85% to 90% are seen once. About 3% of the sample goes to the ten largest clones. Sample: peripheral blood. These TCRs come from a man aged 60 to 69 with acute or convalescent COVID-19.

The gene calls are TRBV15 and TRBJ1-4; 10 positions agree with TRBD1. This CDR3 is 19 amino acids long. Looked up from germline, CDR1 is LNHNV and CDR2 is YYDKDF (reference sequence). J gave up 7 bases and V 2 bases, and 16 bases lay outside the gene matches. The CDR3 loop is CATSRSRRDRGSASEKLFF. The CDR3 DNA reads as TGTGCCACCAGCAGATCAAGGAGGGACAGGGGAAGCGCGAGTGAAAAACTGTTTTTT. Full variable domain (missing parts from reference TRBV15 and TRBJ1-4): DAMVIQNPRYQVTQFGKPVTLSCSQTLNHNVMYWYQQKSSQAPKLLFHYYDKDFNNEADTPDNFQSRRPNTSFCFLDIRSPGLGDTAMYLCATSRSRRDRGSASEKLFFGSGTQLSVL.

The V call is TRBV30, the J call TRBJ1-3; possibly TRBD1 for D (6 bases). Trimming removed 4 bases at V and 0 bases at J, with 13 bases between. CDR1 and CDR2 (germline): GTSNPN, SVGIG (reference sequence). The CDR3 contains 15 residues. CDR3 protein: CAWMISGHSGNTIYF. CDR3 nucleotide sequence: TGTGCCTGGATGATTTCGGGACACTCTGGAAACACCATATATTTT.

This chain uses TRBV6-1 with TRBJ2-7, with D possibly being TRBD2 (6 bases). V lost 2 bases to trimming and J lost 0 bases, with 17 bases between them. Germline lookup yields CDR1 MNHNS and CDR2 SASEGT. The CDR3 sequence is 17 residues long. CDR3 sequence (DNA): TGTGCCAGCAGTGAAAATTGGGCGGGGACCAGCTCCTACGAGCAGTACTTC. Protein product: CASSENWAGTSSYEQYF.

The chain employs TRBV7-8 and TRBJ1-4, with no clear D. The germline gives CDR1 SGHVS, CDR2 FQNEAQ. The CDR3 consists of 14 residues. The germline V and J ends were trimmed by 0 bases and 7 bases, with 9 bases remaining between them. CDR3 amino acids: CASSLAFTGEKLFF. CDR3 sequence (DNA): TGTGCCAGCAGCTTAGCGTTCACGGGTGAAAAACTGTTTTTT.

The CDR3 loop is CASSQASGQALGETQYF. CDR3 bases: TGTGCCAGCAGCCAAGCGTCGGGACAGGCGCTGGGAGAGACCCAGTACTTC. The genes are TRBV7-9 and TRBJ2-5; TRBD1 agrees at 8 bases. Germline V CDR1 and CDR2: SEHNR, FQNEAQ (reference sequence). Trimming at V came to 5 bases and at J to 4 bases, leaving 15 bases not matched to a gene. The CDR3 length is 17 residues.

The V call is TRBV7-9, the J call TRBJ1-2; 10 bases fit TRBD1. The trim removed 5 bases at V and 6 bases at J, leaving 9 bases unmatched. Germline loops: CDR1 SEHNR, CDR2 FQNEAQ (reference sequence). This CDR3 has 15 residues. CDR3 nucleotides: TGTGCCAGCAGCCCCAGTCAGACAGGGGGCCATGGCTACACCTTC. It yields the protein CASSPSQTGGHGYTF.

This chain connects TRBV10-2 to TRBJ2-5; 9 bases are shared with TRBD2. V lost 6 bases to trimming and J lost 5 bases; unmatched junction nucleotides: 7. The CDR3 covers 14 residues. Germline V gives CDR1 WSHSY, CDR2 SAAADI. CDR3 protein: CASRGLAGGETQYF. The CDR3, as DNA: TGCGCCAGCAGGGGACTAGCAGGTGGGGAGACCCAGTACTTC.

This clone was counted a single time. The chain is built from TRBV6-2 or TRBV6-3 and TRBJ2-4; D might be TRBD1 (6 bases). Trimming pared 4 bases from V and 1 base from J, leaving 14 bases between. This CDR3 is 16 amino acids long. The germline V gene encodes CDR1 MNHEY and CDR2 SVGEGT. CDR3 in amino acids: CASSSTGMRAKNIQYF. CDR3 coding DNA: TGTGCCAGCAGTTCCACAGGGATGAGGGCCAAAAACATTCAGTACTTC.

The rearrangement links TRBV9 to TRBJ2-2, with 9 bases matching TRBD2. The germline V gene encodes CDR1 SGDLS and CDR2 YYNGEE. After removal of 0 bases from V and 4 bases from J, the junction contained 4 bases not matched to a gene. The CDR3 covers 16 residues. CDR3 sequence (DNA): TGTGCCAGCAGCGTAGTCGGCGGGGGGGCCACCGGGGAGCTGTTTTTT. It yields the protein CASSVVGGGATGELFF.

This clone was detected once. The J gene is TRBJ2-2, the V gene TRBV15; D perhaps matches TRBD1 (5 bases). Germline-derived CDR1 and CDR2 are LNHNV and YYDKDF (reference sequence). The ends were cut back, 6 bases at V and 2 bases at J, with 10 bases in the middle. This CDR3 contains 14 residues. The CDR3 reads CATSATDNTGELFF. DNA for the CDR3: TGTGCCACCAGTGCGACAGACAACACCGGGGAGCTGTTTTTT.

This chain uses TRBV12-5 with TRBJ2-7, with D maybe TRBD1 (6 bases). V lost 0 bases to trimming and J lost 5 bases, with 14 bases between them. This CDR3 has 15 amino acids. The germline V gene has CDR1 LGHNT and CDR2 FRNRAP. The chain's CDR3 is CASGLVQGSVDEQYF. The CDR3 DNA is TGTGCTAGTGGTTTGGTACAGGGTTCAGTCGACGAGCAGTACTTC.

The chain joins TRBV29-1 to TRBJ1-5; unclear D gene. The CDR3 totals 13 residues. The germline gives CDR1 SQVTM, CDR2 ANQGSEA. V was pared by 4 bases and J by 0 bases, with 7 bases between. DNA of the CDR3: TGCAGCGTTGGGAGATCTAGCAATCAGCCCCAGCATTTT. Translating it yields CSVGRSSNQPQHF.

The V call is TRBV5-8, the J call TRBJ1-2; maybe TRBD1 (5 bases). The germline V gene encodes CDR1 SGHTS and CDR2 YDEGEE. With 3 bases removed from V and 2 bases from J, the gap between germline ends came to 14 bases. The CDR3 contains 15 residues. The CDR3 here is CASSWDSLANYGYTF. CDR3 in DNA: TGTGCCAGCAGCTGGGACTCCTTAGCAAACTATGGCTACACCTTC.

The chain recombines TRBV12-3 or TRBV12-4 with TRBJ1-5; D ambiguous. This CDR3 region has 12 residues. The ends were cut back, 3 bases at V and 6 bases at J, with 6 bases in the middle. The CDR3 DNA reads as TGTGCCAGCAGTTTTTCGTTTCAGCCCCAGCATTTT. Its translation: CASSFSFQPQHF.

This clone was found a few times. The CDR3 nucleotides are TGTGCCAGTAGCCTCAGCAGGGCAGGGAAGGCCTATGGCTACACCTTC. Its protein is CASSLSRAGKAYGYTF. The chain couples TRBV19 to TRBJ1-2; a possible D gene is TRBD1 (5 bases). The CDR3 loop spans 16 amino acids. Germline CDR1 LNHDA, CDR2 SQIVND (reference sequence). The V gene lost 6 bases and the J gene lost 4 bases, with 21 bases spanning the gap.

The chain is built from TRBV6-5 and TRBJ1-1, with 7 bases matching TRBD1. In germline, CDR1 is MNHEY, CDR2 SVGAGI. J was trimmed by 4 bases and V by 7 bases; bases with no gene match: 9. The CDR3 contains 14 residues. CDR3 in DNA: TGTGCCAGCAACCCGACAGGGACCTCCACTGAAGCTTTCTTT. Translating gives CASNPTGTSTEAFF.

The V call is TRBV5-5, the J call TRBJ2-7; D might be TRBD1 (6 bases). The CDR3 totals 15 residues. Trimming took off 0 bases at V and 2 bases at J, with 12 bases between the two ends. The germline CDR1 and CDR2 sequences are SGHKS and YYEKEE (reference sequence). CDR3 DNA: TGTGCCAGCAGCTTGGCCGCAGGGGACCCCTACGAGCAGTACTTC. Its translation: CASSLAAGDPYEQYF.

The chain has TRBV28 and TRBJ2-7, with 9 bases identical to TRBD1. From germline, CDR1 is MDHEN and CDR2 SYDVKM. This CDR3 has 13 residues. The V gene end was trimmed by 6 bases and the J gene end by 3 bases; junction bases not matched to a gene: 3. The DNA of the CDR3 is TGTGCCAGCAGGGACAGGGGAATCTACGAGCAGTACTTC. This encodes CASRDRGIYEQYF.

In this sample, this clone turned up once. The V call is TRBV6-1, the J call TRBJ2-4; 7 bases match TRBD1. V trimming: 2 bases; J trimming: 5 bases; junction bases outside the gene matches: 15. The CDR3 extends over 18 amino acids. Germline V gene lookup returns CDR1 MNHNS and CDR2 SASEGT. CDR3 protein: CASSEWAYRMGTENIQYF. As DNA, the CDR3 is TGTGCCAGCAGTGAATGGGCCTACAGAATGGGGACAGAAAACATTCAGTACTTC.

The CDR3 DNA reads as TGTGCCAGCAGCTACTACGAGCGGTTAGATACGCAGTATTTT. This translates into CASSYYERLDTQYF. The rearrangement uses TRBV7-2 and TRBJ2-3; maybe TRBD2 (5 bases). V was trimmed by 4 bases and J by 5 bases, leaving 13 bases between them. The CDR3 is 14 residues long. The V gene's germline CDR1 is SGHTA and CDR2 FQGNSA.

The chain carries TRBV4-1 and TRBJ2-2, with D unresolved. Deletions cut 1 base from V and 4 bases from J, with 13 bases between. The CDR3 has 16 residues. Germline V gene data show CDR1 as MGHRA and CDR2 as YSYEKL. CDR3 amino acids: CASSQGLLPSTGELFF. CDR3 bases: TGCGCCAGCAGCCAAGGGCTCCTTCCTTCCACCGGGGAGCTGTTTTTT.

The V gene is TRBV7-2, the J gene TRBJ1-6; a weak D match, TRBD1 (6 bases). Trimming left V 4 bases short and J 9 bases short, with 10 bases between. The CDR3 contains 13 residues. Germline CDR1 reads SGHTA; CDR2 reads FQGNSA. This CDR3 reads CASSSRQVSPLHF. The CDR3 DNA sequence: TGTGCCAGCAGCTCACGACAGGTTTCACCCCTCCACTTT.

The chain carries TRBV5-1 and TRBJ1-1; D might be TRBD1 (5 bases). Trimming took 4 bases from V and 3 from J, leaving 13 bases between them. In germline, CDR1 is SGHRS, CDR2 YFSETQ. This CDR3 region has 14 residues. CDR3 coding DNA: TGCGCCAGCAGCGCACAGGATCTAGACACTGAAGCTTTCTTT. Translation gives CASSAQDLDTEAFF. Full variable domain (missing parts from reference TRBV5-1 and TRBJ1-1): KAGVTQTPRYLIKTRGQQVTLSCSPISGHRSVSWYQQTPGQGLQFLFEYFSETQRNKGNFPGRFSGRQFSNSRSEMNVSTLELGDSALYLCASSAQDLDTEAFFGQGTRLTVV.

This clone was observed a single time. The genes are TRBV24-1 and TRBJ2-7; D may be TRBD1 (6 bases). V was shortened by 3 bases and J by 1 base, with 21 bases between the two germline ends. The CDR3 loop spans 18 amino acids. Germline loops: CDR1 KGHDR, CDR2 SFDVKD. The chain's CDR3 is CATSDPRQEAYPSYEQYF. The CDR3 DNA reads as TGTGCCACCAGTGATCCGAGACAGGAGGCCTACCCTTCCTACGAGCAGTACTTC.

V gene TRBV10-1 combines with J gene TRBJ1-1; TRBD1 agrees at 7 bases. This CDR3 has 14 amino acids. Germline values: CDR1 WNHNN, CDR2 SYGVQD (reference sequence). The J segment lost 1 base and the V segment lost 6 bases, leaving 5 bases of the junction unmatched. The CDR3 is CASSRNRGNTEAFF. The CDR3 bases are TGCGCCAGCAGCCGGAACAGGGGGAACACTGAAGCTTTCTTT.

V gene TRBV5-1 combines with J gene TRBJ2-2; a weak D match, TRBD1 (5 bases). V was shortened by 0 bases and J by 7 bases, with 13 bases between the two germline ends. The CDR3 is 15 residues long. Germline V gene lookup returns CDR1 SGHRS and CDR2 YFSETQ. Here the CDR3 reads CASSLAGQGGGELFF. The CDR3 DNA reads TGCGCCAGCAGCTTGGCTGGTCAGGGCGGCGGGGAGCTGTTTTTT. Based on the CDR3 plus reference TRBV5-1 and TRBJ2-2, the full variable domain is KAGVTQTPRYLIKTRGQQVTLSCSPISGHRSVSWYQQTPGQGLQFLFEYFSETQRNKGNFPGRFSGRQFSNSRSEMNVSTLELGDSALYLCASSLAGQGGGELFFGEGSRLTVL.

This rearrangement joins TRBV19 to TRBJ2-2; maybe TRBD2 (5 bases). V was trimmed by 9 bases and J by 0 bases, leaving 14 bases between them. This CDR3 has 15 residues. Germline lookup yields CDR1 LNHDA and CDR2 SQIVND (reference sequence). CDR3 sequence reads: CASKGVPANTGELFF. The DNA for the CDR3 is TGTGCCAGCAAGGGAGTTCCCGCGAACACCGGGGAGCTGTTTTTT. Using reference TRBV19 and TRBJ2-2 for the parts outside the CDR3, the full variable domain is DGGITQSPKYLFRKEGQNVTLSCEQNLNHDAMYWYRQDPGQGLRLIYYSQIVNDFQKGDIAEGYSVSREKKESFPLTVTSAQKNPTAFYLCASKGVPANTGELFFGEGSRLTVL.